Below are 15 T cell receptor beta chains sequenced from a single sample in a study of T cells in Graves' hyperthyroidism and ophthalmopathy. The TCR beta CDR3 regions underwent amplification using RNA transcripts as the source. HTBI primers were the set used in a first-round RT-PCR of the TCR CDR3. Each CDR3 protein gets one entry after TCRdb re-called the multiplex PCR reads with MiXCR. The sample consists of 500,000 or so distinct CDR3 sequences, 16% of them appearing once. Sequencing input: blood. The receptor set was obtained from a woman in her 30s with Graves' ophthalmopathy.

The chain links TRBV20-1 to TRBJ2-7; 8 positions agree with TRBD2. Germline V CDR1 and CDR2: DFQATT, SNEGSKA (reference sequence). The CDR3 is 16 amino acids. J was trimmed by 4 bases and V by 2 bases; bases with no gene match: 13. The CDR3 DNA follows: TGCAGTGCTAGATTCCGTCGAGCGGGAGTGATATACGAGCAGTACTTC. It is translated as CSARFRRAGVIYEQYF.

This clonotype showed up many times. The CDR3: CASSFLAGKGRETQYF. The CDR3 nucleotides are TGTGCCAGCAGCTTTCTAGCGGGTAAAGGAAGAGAGACCCAGTACTTC. This rearrangement joins TRBV7-2 to TRBJ2-5; TRBD2 aligns across 8 bases. CDR1 SGHTA and CDR2 FQGNSA come from the germline V gene. This CDR3 comprises 16 residues. Losses at the gene ends were 3 bases for V and 4 bases for J; bases not matched to a gene: 10.

V and J are TRBV6-1 and TRBJ2-2; the D gene is possibly TRBD1 (6 bases). V lost 5 bases to trimming and J lost 0 bases, with 7 bases between them. The CDR3 is 14 residues long. The germline V gene encodes CDR1 MNHNS and CDR2 SASEGT. CDR3 amino acids: CASSRGTNTGELFF. The CDR3 coding sequence is TGTGCCAGCAGTAGGGGGACGAACACCGGGGAGCTGTTTTTT.

This clonotype was seen ten or more times. In DNA form, the CDR3 reads TGCAGTGCTAGAGAATCGGACAGGGACTCCTACGAGCAGTACTTC. It encodes CSARESDRDSYEQYF. The chain carries TRBV20-1 and TRBJ2-7, with TRBD1 identical over 8 bases. V lost 0 bases and J lost 0; bases outside the gene matches: 4. The CDR3 totals 15 residues. The germline V gene encodes CDR1 DFQATT and CDR2 SNEGSKA (reference sequence).

This clonotype turned up a few times. The rearrangement joins TRBV7-8 to TRBJ2-7; the D is unclear. The germline CDR1 and CDR2 sequences are SGHVS and FQNEAQ. V was clipped by 2 bases and J by 0 bases, with 11 bases between them. The CDR3 sequence is 15 residues long. The CDR3 DNA follows: TGTGCCAGCAGCTTATTAGTTGTCGGCTCCTACGAGCAGTACTTC. Its protein is CASSLLVVGSYEQYF.

This clonotype was observed many times. This chain joins TRBV20-1 and TRBJ2-2; 8 bases agree with TRBD2. CDR3 length: 14 residues. Per the germline V gene, CDR1 is DFQATT and CDR2 is SNEGSKA (reference sequence). J lost 3 bases, V lost 4 bases, and 4 bases had no gene match. The CDR3 coding sequence is TGCAGTGCTAAAGCGGGAGCGGACACCGGGGAGCTGTTTTTT. Translating it yields CSAKAGADTGELFF.

This chain joins TRBV10-3 and TRBJ2-7; 7 bases map to TRBD1. Germline CDR1 is ENHRY and CDR2 is SYGVKD. The CDR3 has 14 residues. Trimming took 4 bases from V and 1 from J; bases not matched to a gene: 4. In nucleotides, the CDR3 is TGTGCCATCAGTGTGGGCAGGGGGTCCTACGAGCAGTACTTC. It specifies CAISVGRGSYEQYF.

This clonotype occurred a few times. This chain links TRBV7-9 with TRBJ1-4; D ambiguous. Trimming left V 2 bases short and J 8 bases short, with 18 bases between. Germline values: CDR1 SEHNR, CDR2 FQNEAQ (reference sequence). The CDR3 spans 16 residues. In DNA, the CDR3 is TGTGCCAGCAGCTTATCGGAGGAATCTCGCAGGGAAAAACTGTTTTTT. It is translated as CASSLSEESRREKLFF.

This clonotype was recorded a few times. The chain uses TRBV19 and TRBJ1-1; D gene uncertain. The CDR3 spans 14 residues. Looked up from germline, CDR1 is LNHDA and CDR2 is SQIVND (reference sequence). V lost 6 bases, J lost 1 base, and 12 bases lay in between. The chain's CDR3 is CASSPSHSNTEAFF. Written as DNA, the CDR3 is TGTGCCAGTAGCCCCAGTCATTCGAACACTGAAGCTTTCTTT.

This clonotype was seen a few times. This chain joins TRBV10-1 and TRBJ2-7, with D tentatively TRBD2 (6 bases). V was shortened by 10 bases and J by 1 base, with 14 bases between the two germline ends. Germline V gene lookup returns CDR1 WNHNN and CDR2 SYGVQD (reference sequence). The CDR3 has 13 residues. CDR3 in DNA: TGCGCCAAAAATGGAGGGCCGTCCTACGAGCAGTACTTC. Protein: CAKNGGPSYEQYF.

This clonotype was counted ten times or more. The rearrangement links TRBV7-2 to TRBJ2-1; 7 positions match TRBD2. After removal of 5 bases from V and 9 bases from J, the junction contained 10 bases not matched to a gene. The CDR3 spans 14 residues. From germline, CDR1 is SGHTA and CDR2 FQGNSA. The chain's CDR3 is CASSRRGTMVEQFF. In DNA, the CDR3 is TGTGCCAGCAGCCGTCGGGGGACTATGGTTGAGCAGTTCTTC.

This clonotype was counted many times. The chain is built from TRBV28 and TRBJ2-7, with D possibly being TRBD1 (5 bases). The CDR3 extends over 12 amino acids. Trimming removed 8 bases at V and 2 bases at J, with 10 bases between. Germline CDR1 MDHEN, CDR2 SYDVKM. The CDR3 nucleotides read TGTGCCAGCGGGGCGGTCGCCTACGAGCAGTACTTC. Protein product: CASGAVAYEQYF.

This clonotype came up many times. This rearrangement joins TRBV18 to TRBJ1-1; D ambiguous. CDR3 size: 16 residues. CDR1 is KGHSH, CDR2 LQKENI, per germline. Trimming cost V 0 bases and J 4 bases, with 15 bases left between them. The CDR3: CASSPPKMGEGTEAFF. For the CDR3, the DNA is TGTGCCAGCTCACCACCGAAAATGGGAGAGGGCACTGAAGCTTTCTTT.

In its sample, this clonotype was seen many times. The rearrangement uses TRBV28 and TRBJ2-5; 8 bases line up with TRBD2. The CDR3 totals 14 residues. J was trimmed by 5 bases and V by 6 bases; bases with no gene match: 8. Per the germline V gene, CDR1 is MDHEN and CDR2 is SYDVKM. The CDR3 DNA follows: TGTGCCAGCAGCTCAAGCGGGAGCGGGGAGACCCAGTACTTC. Amino acid sequence: CASSSSGSGETQYF.

In this sample, this clonotype turned up many times. The chain employs TRBV12-3 or TRBV12-4 and TRBJ2-5, with D unresolved. V was shortened by 3 bases and J by 3 bases, with 14 bases between the two germline ends. The CDR3 has 15 residues. The DNA for the CDR3 is TGTGCCAGCAGTTTGCTTTGGGCTTCGAAAGAGACCCAGTACTTC. Translating gives CASSLLWASKETQYF.